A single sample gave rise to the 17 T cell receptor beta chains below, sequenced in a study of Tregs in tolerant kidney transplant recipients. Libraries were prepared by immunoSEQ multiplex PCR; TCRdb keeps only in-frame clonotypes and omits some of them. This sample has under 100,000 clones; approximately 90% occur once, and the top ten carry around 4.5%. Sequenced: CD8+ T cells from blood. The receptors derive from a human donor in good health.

Here the CDR3 reads CASSIIPGPYEQYF. CDR3 bases: TGTGCCAGTAGTATAATCCCAGGGCCCTACGAGCAGTACTTC. The rearrangement uses TRBV19 and TRBJ2-7; a possible D gene is TRBD1 (5 bases). V was pared by 2 bases and J by 2 bases, with 10 bases between. The CDR3 has 14 amino acids. Germline V lookup: CDR1 LNHDA, CDR2 SQIVND (reference sequence).

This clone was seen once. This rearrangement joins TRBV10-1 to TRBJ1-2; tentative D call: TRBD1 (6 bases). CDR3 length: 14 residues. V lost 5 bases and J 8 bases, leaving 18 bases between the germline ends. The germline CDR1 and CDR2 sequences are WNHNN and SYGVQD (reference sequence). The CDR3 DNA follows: TGCGCCAGCAGTCCGACAGGTTTTACTAAAGGCTACACCTTC. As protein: CASSPTGFTKGYTF.

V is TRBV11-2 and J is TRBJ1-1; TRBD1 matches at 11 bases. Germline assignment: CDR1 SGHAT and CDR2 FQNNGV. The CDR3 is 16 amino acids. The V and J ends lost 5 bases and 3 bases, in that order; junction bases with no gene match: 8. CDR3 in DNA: TGTGCCAGCAGCCTGGACAGGGGGCTTCCTTACACTGAAGCTTTCTTT. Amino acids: CASSLDRGLPYTEAFF.

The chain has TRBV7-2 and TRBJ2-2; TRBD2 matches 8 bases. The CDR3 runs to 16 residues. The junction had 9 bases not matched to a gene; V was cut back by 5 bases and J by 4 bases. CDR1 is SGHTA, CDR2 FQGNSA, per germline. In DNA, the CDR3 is TGTGCCAGCAGCCCCATAGCGGGGAGCTCCACCGGGGAGCTGTTTTTT. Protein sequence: CASSPIAGSSTGELFF.

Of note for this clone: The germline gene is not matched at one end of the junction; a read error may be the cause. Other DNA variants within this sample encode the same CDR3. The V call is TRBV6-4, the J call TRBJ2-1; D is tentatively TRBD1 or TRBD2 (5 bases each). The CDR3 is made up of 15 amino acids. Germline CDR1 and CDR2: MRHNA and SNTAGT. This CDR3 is CASSDEGSPGNEQFF. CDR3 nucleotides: TGTGCCAGCAGTGACGAGGGGAGTCCCGGCAATGAACAGTTCTTC.

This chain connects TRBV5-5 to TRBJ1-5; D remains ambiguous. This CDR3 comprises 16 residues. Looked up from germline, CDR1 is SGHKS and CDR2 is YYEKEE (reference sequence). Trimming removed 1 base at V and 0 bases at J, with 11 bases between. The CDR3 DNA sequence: TGTGCCAGCAGCTTGTTCCCCCGCTATAGCAATCAGCCCCAGCATTTT. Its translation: CASSLFPRYSNQPQHF.

CDR3 nucleotide sequence: TGTGCCTCCCGGGGGGTTATCTCTGGAAACACCATATATTTT. Protein: CASRGVISGNTIYF. The chain employs TRBV6-5 and TRBJ1-3; maybe TRBD1 (5 bases). V lost 11 bases, J lost 0 bases, and 14 bases lay in between. The CDR3 totals 14 residues. Germline CDR1 reads MNHEY; CDR2 reads SVGAGI.

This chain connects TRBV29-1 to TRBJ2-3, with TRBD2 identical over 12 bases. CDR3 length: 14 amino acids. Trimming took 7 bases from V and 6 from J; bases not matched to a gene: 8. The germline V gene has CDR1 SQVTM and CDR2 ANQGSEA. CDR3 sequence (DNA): TGCAGCGACCACACTAGCGGGGGGCCTGATACGCAGTATTTT. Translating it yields CSDHTSGGPDTQYF.

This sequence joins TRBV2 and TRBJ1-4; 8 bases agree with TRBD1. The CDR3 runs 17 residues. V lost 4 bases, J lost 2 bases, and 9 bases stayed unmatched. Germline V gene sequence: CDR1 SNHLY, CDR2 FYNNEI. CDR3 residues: CASSVTQGARTNEKLFF. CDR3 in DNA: TGTGCCAGCAGTGTCACTCAGGGGGCCAGGACTAATGAAAAACTGTTTTTT.

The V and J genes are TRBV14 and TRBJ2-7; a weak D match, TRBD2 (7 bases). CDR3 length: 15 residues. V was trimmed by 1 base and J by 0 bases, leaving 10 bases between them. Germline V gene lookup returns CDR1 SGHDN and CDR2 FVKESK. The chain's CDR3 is CASSQVGGPSYEQYF. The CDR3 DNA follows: TGTGCCAGCAGCCAAGTCGGGGGGCCCTCCTACGAGCAGTACTTC.

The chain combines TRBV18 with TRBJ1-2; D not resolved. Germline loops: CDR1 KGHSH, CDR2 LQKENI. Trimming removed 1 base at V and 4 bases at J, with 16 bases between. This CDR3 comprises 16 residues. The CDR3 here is CASSPRARSLGYGYTF. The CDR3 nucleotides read TGTGCCAGCTCACCACGGGCCAGGTCCTTGGGCTATGGCTACACCTTC.

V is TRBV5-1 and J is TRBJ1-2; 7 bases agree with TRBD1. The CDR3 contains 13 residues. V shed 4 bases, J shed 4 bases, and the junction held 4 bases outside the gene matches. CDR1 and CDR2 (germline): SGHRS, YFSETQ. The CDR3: CASSVDRFYGYTF. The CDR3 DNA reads TGCGCCAGCAGCGTGGACAGGTTCTATGGCTACACCTTC.

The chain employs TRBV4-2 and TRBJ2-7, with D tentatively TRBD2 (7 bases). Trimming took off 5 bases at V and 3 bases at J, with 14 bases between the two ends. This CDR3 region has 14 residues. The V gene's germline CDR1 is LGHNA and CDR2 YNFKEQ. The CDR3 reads CASSSRGARYEQYF. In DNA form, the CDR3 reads TGTGCCAGCAGCTCTCGGGGGGCGCGCTACGAGCAGTACTTC.

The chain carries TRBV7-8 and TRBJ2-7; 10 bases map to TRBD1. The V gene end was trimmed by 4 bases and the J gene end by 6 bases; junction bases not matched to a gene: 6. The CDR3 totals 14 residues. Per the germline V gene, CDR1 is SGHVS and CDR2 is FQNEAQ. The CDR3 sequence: CASSSPGQGSEQYF. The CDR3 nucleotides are TGTGCCAGCAGCTCGCCGGGACAGGGGAGCGAGCAGTACTTC.

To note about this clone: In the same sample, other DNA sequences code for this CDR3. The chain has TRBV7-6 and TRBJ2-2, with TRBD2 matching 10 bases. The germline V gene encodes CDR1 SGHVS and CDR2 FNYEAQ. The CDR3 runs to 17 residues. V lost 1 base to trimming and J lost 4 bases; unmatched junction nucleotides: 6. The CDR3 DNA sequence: TGTGCCAGCAGCTTAGGAGCGGGGGGGCCCGGCACCGGGGAGCTGTTTTTT. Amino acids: CASSLGAGGPGTGELFF. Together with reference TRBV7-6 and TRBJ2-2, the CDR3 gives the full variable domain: GAGVSQSPRYKVTKRGQDVALRCDPISGHVSLYWYRQALGQGPEFLTYFNYEAQQDKSGLPNDRFSAERPEGSISTLTIQRTEQRDSAMYRCASSLGAGGPGTGELFFGEGSRLTVL.

CDR3: CASALSRQESSYNSPLHF. The CDR3 nucleotides read TGTGCCAGCGCCCTCTCCCGACAGGAAAGCTCCTATAATTCACCCCTCCACTTT. The chain recombines TRBV2 with TRBJ1-6; D is perhaps TRBD1 (6 bases). The CDR3 totals 18 residues. Germline V gene lookup returns CDR1 SNHLY and CDR2 FYNNEI. Trimming stripped 8 bases from V and 0 bases from J, with 20 bases between. Combining the CDR3 with reference TRBV2 and TRBJ1-6 gives the whole variable domain EPEVTQTPSHQVTQMGQEVILRCVPISNHLYFYWYRQILGQKVEFLVSFYNNEISEKSEIFDDQFSVERPDGSNFTLKIRSTKLEDSAMYFCASALSRQESSYNSPLHFGNGTRLTVT.

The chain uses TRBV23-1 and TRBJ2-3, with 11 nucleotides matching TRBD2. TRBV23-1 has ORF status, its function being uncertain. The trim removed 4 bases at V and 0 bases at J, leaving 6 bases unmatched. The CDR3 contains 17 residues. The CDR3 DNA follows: TGCGCCAGCAGTCCCCCCCCTAGCGGGGGGAGCACAGATACGCAGTATTTT. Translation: CASSPPPSGGSTDTQYF.